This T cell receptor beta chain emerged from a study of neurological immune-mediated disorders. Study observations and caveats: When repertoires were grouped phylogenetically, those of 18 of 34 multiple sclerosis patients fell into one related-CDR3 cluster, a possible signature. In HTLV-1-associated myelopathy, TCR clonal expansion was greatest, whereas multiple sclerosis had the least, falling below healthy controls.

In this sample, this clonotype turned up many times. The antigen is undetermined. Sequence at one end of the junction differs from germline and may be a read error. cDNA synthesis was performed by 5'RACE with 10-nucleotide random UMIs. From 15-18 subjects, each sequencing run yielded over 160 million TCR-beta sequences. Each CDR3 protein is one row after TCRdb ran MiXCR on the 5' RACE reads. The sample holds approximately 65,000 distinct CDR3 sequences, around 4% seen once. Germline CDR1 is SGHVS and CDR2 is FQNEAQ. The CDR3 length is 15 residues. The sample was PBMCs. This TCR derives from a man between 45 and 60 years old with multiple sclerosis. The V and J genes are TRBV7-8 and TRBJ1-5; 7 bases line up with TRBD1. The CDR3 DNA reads TGTGCCAGCAGCAATGACAGGGCGGGAAATCAGCCCCAGAATTTT. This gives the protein CASSNDRAGNQPQNF.